The 32 T cell receptor beta chains reported below all come from one sample, sequenced in a study of T cells in Graves' hyperthyroidism and ophthalmopathy. The source material, RNA transcripts, was used to amplify TCR beta CDR3 regions. HTBI primers drove first-round RT-PCR of the TCR CDR3. TCRdb reanalysed the multiplex PCR reads using MiXCR and keeps one entry per CDR3 protein. The sample lists about 290,000 distinct CDR3 sequences, roughly an eighth occurring once. Material for sequencing was blood. These receptors were collected from a woman aged 35 to 49 with Graves' hyperthyroidism.

This clonotype was detected ten times or more. This chain uses TRBV9 with TRBJ2-5, with D perhaps TRBD1 (5 bases). Germline-derived CDR1 and CDR2 are SGDLS and YYNGEE. With 3 bases removed from V and 2 bases from J, the gap between germline ends came to 11 bases. The CDR3 is made up of 14 amino acids. This CDR3 reads CASSAQGGQETQYF. CDR3 bases: TGTGCCAGCAGCGCCCAGGGTGGACAAGAGACCCAGTACTTC.

This clonotype was recorded a few times. The chain links TRBV6-1 to TRBJ2-5, with TRBD1 identical over 9 bases. The V and J ends lost 6 bases and 7 bases, in that order; junction bases with no gene match: 6. CDR1 and CDR2 (germline): MNHNS, SASEGT. The CDR3 extends over 13 amino acids. The CDR3 is CASSRTGEATQYF. DNA for the CDR3: TGTGCCAGCAGCCGGACAGGGGAGGCGACCCAGTACTTC.

The chain carries TRBV29-1 and TRBJ2-7; D not certain. This CDR3 is 18 amino acids long. Trimming shortened V by 2 bases and J by 5 bases, and 28 bases separated the two germline ends. Germline V gene sequence: CDR1 SQVTM, CDR2 ANQGSEA. CDR3 nucleotides: TGCAGCGTTGAATCCGCGAAGGGATCCACCCTTCGCAAAAACGAGCAGTACTTC. Translating gives CSVESAKGSTLRKNEQYF.

The rearrangement joins TRBV7-9 to TRBJ2-5; D not resolved. Trimming shortened V by 1 base and J by 1 base, and 13 bases separated the two germline ends. CDR3 length: 16 amino acids. Per the germline V gene, CDR1 is SEHNR and CDR2 is FQNEAQ (reference sequence). CDR3 loop: CASSLVRTTFQETQYF. Here the CDR3 DNA reads TGTGCCAGCAGCTTAGTTCGCACTACCTTCCAAGAGACCCAGTACTTC.

This clonotype has ten or more counts. This chain connects TRBV7-2 to TRBJ1-6; D is perhaps TRBD1 (5 bases). The CDR3 is 16 amino acids. The ends were cut back, 5 bases at V and 7 bases at J, with 18 bases in the middle. Germline values: CDR1 SGHTA, CDR2 FQGNSA. The CDR3: CASSLEEGVRNSPLHF. DNA for the CDR3: TGTGCCAGCAGCCTAGAGGAAGGGGTCAGGAATTCACCCCTCCACTTT.

This clonotype was seen many times. The gene calls are TRBV14 and TRBJ2-5; D is unresolved. V lost 4 bases and J lost 5, with 11 bases in between. There are 13 residues in the CDR3. Germline assignment: CDR1 SGHDN and CDR2 FVKESK. Here the CDR3 reads CASSPRPGETQYF. The DNA of the CDR3 is TGTGCCAGCAGCCCTCGCCCTGGTGAGACCCAGTACTTC.

This clonotype came up many times. The chain couples TRBV4-1 to TRBJ2-3; D remains ambiguous. Trimming cost V 1 base and J 0 bases, with 5 bases left between them. This CDR3 comprises 14 residues. CDR1 MGHRA and CDR2 YSYEKL come from the germline V gene. CDR3 nucleotide sequence: TGCGCCAGCAGCCAAGGCCGTAGCACAGATACGCAGTATTTT. Amino acids: CASSQGRSTDTQYF.

This clonotype was recorded only once. The V and J genes are TRBV7-9 and TRBJ2-1, with TRBD2 matching over 9 bases. The CDR3 spans 16 residues. The junction had 6 bases not matched to a gene; V was cut back by 0 bases and J by 6 bases. Germline V gives CDR1 SEHNR, CDR2 FQNEAQ (reference sequence). CDR3 DNA: TGTGCCAGCAGCTTAGCGGCTAGCGGGATTTTCAATGAGCAGTTCTTC. Its protein is CASSLAASGIFNEQFF.

The chain joins TRBV5-1 to TRBJ2-4, with D possibly TRBD2 on 5 matching bases. CDR3 size: 14 residues. Germline assignment: CDR1 SGHRS and CDR2 YFSETQ. The V and J ends lost 8 bases and 9 bases respectively, with 21 bases between them. DNA of the CDR3: TGCGCCAGTAGTACGGGAAGTGCAAAATCCATTCAGTACTTC. Amino acid sequence: CASSTGSAKSIQYF. Complete variable domain (other parts from reference TRBV5-1 and TRBJ2-4): KAGVTQTPRYLIKTRGQQVTLSCSPISGHRSVSWYQQTPGQGLQFLFEYFSETQRNKGNFPGRFSGRQFSNSRSEMNVSTLELGDSALYLCASSTGSAKSIQYFGAGTRLSVL.

Many counts were recorded for this clonotype. The chain employs TRBV12-3 or TRBV12-4 and TRBJ2-7; perhaps D is TRBD1 or TRBD2 (6 bases each). The CDR3 totals 13 residues. Trimming stripped 3 bases from V and 2 bases from J, with 8 bases between. The chain's CDR3 is CASSLGGPYEQYF. The CDR3 DNA sequence: TGTGCCAGCAGTTTGGGGGGCCCCTACGAGCAGTACTTC.

Concerning this clonotype itself: A read error may explain this, as a much larger clone is one base away. J is TRBJ2-3 and V is TRBV28, with a possible D match to TRBD2 (5 bases). This CDR3 has 16 amino acids. Germline lookup yields CDR1 MDHEN and CDR2 SYDVKM. Trimming cost V 5 bases and J 4 bases, with 19 bases left between them. The CDR3 DNA sequence: TGTGCCAGCAGTCTCACGGGGAGCCTCGGAGCAGATACGCAGTATTTT. Its protein product is CASSLTGSLGADTQYF. The entire variable domain, with the rest obtained from reference TRBV28 and TRBJ2-3, is as follows: DVKVTQSSRYLVKRTGEKVFLECVQDMDHENMFWYRQDPGLGLRLIYFSYDVKMKEKGDIPEGYSVSREKKERFSLILESASTNQTSMYLCASSLTGSLGADTQYFGPGTRLTVL.

This clonotype was seen once. The gene calls are TRBV4-1 and TRBJ1-3, with D tentatively TRBD1 (6 bases). CDR3 length equals 15 residues. The germline V gene encodes CDR1 MGHRA and CDR2 YSYEKL. Trimming removed 2 bases from V and 2 bases from J, with 10 bases in between. As DNA, the CDR3 is TGCGCCAGCAGCCAACGGGCAGGGGCTGGAAACACCATATATTTT. Residues: CASSQRAGAGNTIYF.

In this sample, this clonotype turned up many times. The chain is built from TRBV2 and TRBJ2-5, with TRBD2 as a possible D gene (6 bases). Germline V lookup: CDR1 SNHLY, CDR2 FYNNEI. The V gene lost 5 bases and the J gene lost 2 bases, with 12 bases spanning the gap. The CDR3 loop spans 14 amino acids. This CDR3 reads CASSLDYDQETQYF. In DNA, the CDR3 is TGTGCCAGCAGTTTGGACTACGATCAAGAGACCCAGTACTTC.

The chain uses TRBV13 and TRBJ2-4; 8 bases fit TRBD2. CDR1 is PRHDT and CDR2 is FYEKMQ in the germline V gene (reference sequence). V shed 2 bases and J 0 bases; nucleotides not matched to a gene: 12. The CDR3 extends over 19 amino acids. Here the CDR3 DNA reads TGTGCCAGCAGCTTAATTCCGGGACTAGGCGGGGGAGCCAAAAACATTCAGTACTTC. Amino acids: CASSLIPGLGGGAKNIQYF.

This clonotype has at least ten counts. The chain is built from TRBV6-6 and TRBJ1-1; D may be TRBD1 (5 bases). The V end was cut by 2 bases, the J end by 2 bases, with 9 bases between. Germline V gene sequence: CDR1 MNHNY, CDR2 SVGAGI (reference sequence). CDR3 length: 14 amino acids. The CDR3 sequence: CASSYDRANTEAFF. The CDR3 nucleotides are TGTGCCAGCAGTTACGACAGAGCAAACACTGAAGCTTTCTTT.

The sample holds many counts of this clonotype. The V call is TRBV12-3 or TRBV12-4, the J call TRBJ1-1; no reliable D call. V was pared by 3 bases and J by 5 bases, with 7 bases between. The CDR3 consists of 12 residues. The CDR3 loop reads CASSFSGTEAFF. CDR3 nucleotide sequence: TGTGCCAGCAGTTTTAGTGGGACTGAAGCTTTCTTT.

Within the sample, this clonotype is medium-sized. The chain employs TRBV20-1 and TRBJ2-6; 10 bases are shared with TRBD1. After removal of 3 bases from V and 1 base from J, the junction contained 3 bases not matched to a gene. Germline CDR1 and CDR2: DFQATT and SNEGSKA (reference sequence). There are 16 residues in the CDR3. The CDR3 sequence is CSASGTGESGANVLTF. The CDR3 DNA sequence: TGCAGTGCTAGTGGGACAGGGGAGTCTGGGGCCAACGTCCTGACTTTC.

This clonotype is judged medium-sized. The V call is TRBV2, the J call TRBJ2-7; D ambiguous. Germline CDR1 reads SNHLY; CDR2 reads FYNNEI. There are 10 residues in the CDR3. The V gene lost 3 bases and the J gene lost 3 bases, with 0 bases spanning the gap. CDR3 nucleotide sequence: TGTGCCAGCAGTGACTACGAGCAGTACTTC. It is translated as CASSDYEQYF.

This clonotype was detected a few times. The CDR3 spells CASSPGLAGGWQETQYF. The CDR3 nucleotides are TGTGCCAGCAGCCCTGGACTAGCGGGAGGGTGGCAAGAGACCCAGTACTTC. The gene calls are TRBV7-9 and TRBJ2-5, with 15 bases that match TRBD2. There are 17 residues in the CDR3. V lost 5 bases and J lost 2; bases outside the gene matches: 6. Germline lookup yields CDR1 SEHNR and CDR2 FQNEAQ (reference sequence).

There are many counts of this clonotype. V gene TRBV6-1 combines with J gene TRBJ1-5, with D unclear. Trimming took off 5 bases at V and 1 base at J, with 12 bases between the two ends. The CDR3 spans 15 residues. Germline assignment: CDR1 MNHNS and CDR2 SASEGT. The CDR3 is CASSLDAFSNQPQHF. The CDR3 bases are TGTGCCAGCAGTTTAGACGCCTTCAGCAATCAGCCCCAGCATTTT.

This clonotype was found many times. This chain links TRBV20-1 with TRBJ1-5; D may be TRBD1 (5 bases). Looked up from germline, CDR1 is DFQATT and CDR2 is SNEGSKA (reference sequence). Trimming stripped 6 bases from V and 3 bases from J, with 12 bases between. This CDR3 is built from 13 residues. CDR3 in amino acids: CSAQGPANQPQHF. CDR3 nucleotide sequence: TGCAGTGCCCAGGGACCGGCCAATCAGCCCCAGCATTTT.

This clonotype was seen a handful of times. Since the CDR3 does not end with the conserved phenylalanine or tryptophan, this likely comes from a read error. This chain links TRBV3-1 with TRBJ1-6, with D unresolved. The CDR3 is 15 amino acids. From germline, CDR1 is LGHDT and CDR2 YNNKEL (reference sequence). Trimming removed 4 bases from V and 7 bases from J, with 14 bases in between. The CDR3 DNA follows: TGTGCCAGCAGCCCCCCGACGGTGGGCAATTCACCCCTCCACCTT. Residues: CASSPPTVGNSPLHL.

As concerns this clonotype: A read error may explain this, as a much larger clone is one base away. This chain links TRBV20-1 with TRBJ2-5, with 9 positions matching TRBD2. The V gene's germline CDR1 is DFQATT and CDR2 SNEGSKA (reference sequence). The trim removed 6 bases at V and 4 bases at J, leaving 9 bases unmatched. The CDR3 contains 14 residues. CDR3 in amino acids: CSAPRGGLIETQYF. The CDR3 DNA follows: TGCAGTGCCCCGCGGGGGGGCCTCATAGAGACCCAGTACTTC.

This clonotype was observed at least ten times. V usage is TRBV19 and J usage is TRBJ1-1; 7 bases are a match to TRBD1. Germline V lookup: CDR1 LNHDA, CDR2 SQIVND (reference sequence). V was clipped by 7 bases and J by 5 bases; unmatched bases: 7. The CDR3 is made up of 13 amino acids. The DNA for the CDR3 is TGTGCCAGTACCAAGGGGGCTGGGACTGAAGCTTTCTTT. Its protein product is CASTKGAGTEAFF.

This sequence joins TRBV20-1 and TRBJ2-7; 10 bases map to TRBD2. Germline CDR1 reads DFQATT; CDR2 reads SNEGSKA (reference sequence). Trimming took 1 base from V and 6 from J; bases not matched to a gene: 18. The CDR3 is made up of 18 amino acids. CDR3 loop: CSARGTISGRPRGPEQYF. DNA for the CDR3: TGCAGTGCTAGAGGAACTATTAGCGGGAGGCCCCGAGGTCCCGAGCAGTACTTC.

This clonotype came up many times. This chain uses TRBV7-2 with TRBJ2-1, with a possible D match to TRBD1 (6 bases). Germline V gives CDR1 SGHTA, CDR2 FQGNSA. The V end was cut by 1 base, the J end by 7 bases, with 14 bases between. This CDR3 has 15 amino acids. In DNA, the CDR3 is TGTGCCAGCAGCTTAGGCCAGGGGTTAGGAAATGAGCAGTTCTTC. Encoded protein: CASSLGQGLGNEQFF.

As concerns this clonotype: At one end the junction does not follow the germline gene, possibly because of a read error. The V gene is TRBV7-8, the J gene TRBJ1-1; D ambiguous. The length of the CDR3 is 12 residues. Germline V gene data show CDR1 as SGHVS and CDR2 as FQNEAQ. The CDR3 loop is CACRRVGTEAFF. CDR3 coding DNA: TGTGCCTGCAGAAGGGTGGGGACTGAAGCTTTCTTT. The complete variable domain, with remaining parts taken from reference TRBV7-8 and TRBJ1-1, reads GAGVSQSPRYKVAKRGQDVALRCDPISGHVSLFWYQQALGQGPEFLTYFQNEAQLDKSGLPSDRFFAERPEGSVSTLKIQRTQQEDSAVYLCACRRVGTEAFFGQGTRLTVV.

This clonotype was seen at least ten times. This sequence joins TRBV2 and TRBJ2-1; 10 bases fit TRBD1. Germline CDR1 reads SNHLY; CDR2 reads FYNNEI. J lost 10 bases, V lost 6 bases, and 9 bases had no gene match. This CDR3 contains 14 residues. Here the CDR3 DNA reads TGTGCCAGCAGACGGACAGGGGGGTCGGCAGAGCAGTTCTTC. This sequence encodes CASRRTGGSAEQFF.

This clonotype was detected many times. The J gene is TRBJ1-1, the V gene TRBV11-3; TRBD1 is a possible D gene (5 bases). CDR1 and CDR2 from the germline V gene are SGHNT and YENEEA. Trimming took 1 base from V and 6 from J, leaving 9 bases between them. The CDR3 has 13 residues. The CDR3 coding sequence is TGTGCCAGCAGCTTAGGGACAACAGCTGAAGCTTTCTTT. It codes for CASSLGTTAEAFF.

At least ten counts were recorded for this clonotype. The chain has TRBV12-3 or TRBV12-4 and TRBJ2-1; D possibly matches TRBD1 or TRBD2 (5 bases each). This CDR3 has 12 amino acids. The V end was cut by 5 bases, the J end by 9 bases, with 11 bases between. This chain's CDR3 is CASSPPGTEQFF. In DNA, the CDR3 is TGTGCCAGCAGTCCTCCCGGGACTGAGCAGTTCTTC.

This clonotype was found many times. This chain links TRBV7-2 with TRBJ2-2; the D is unclear. The CDR3 loop spans 16 amino acids. V was cut by 1 base and J by 0 bases, with 9 bases left in between. CDR1 and CDR2 (germline): SGHTA, FQGNSA. CDR3: CASSLGPLANTGELFF. CDR3 bases: TGTGCCAGCAGCTTAGGCCCTCTAGCGAACACCGGGGAGCTGTTTTTT. Combining the CDR3 with reference TRBV7-2 and TRBJ2-2 gives the whole variable domain GAGVSQSPSNKVTEKGKDVELRCDPISGHTALYWYRQSLGQGLEFLIYFQGNSAPDKSGLPSDRFSAERTGGSVSTLTIQRTQQEDSAVYLCASSLGPLANTGELFFGEGSRLTVL.

This clonotype was detected only a few times. The chain carries TRBV25-1 and TRBJ2-1; 14 bases map to TRBD2. After removal of 5 bases from V and 8 bases from J, the junction contained 8 bases not matched to a gene. Germline V CDR1 and CDR2: MGHDK, SYGVNS. CDR3 length: 16 residues. The CDR3 DNA reads as TGTGCCAGCAGTCAAAGGGGACTAGCGGGAGTAGATGAGCAGTTCTTC. This gives the protein CASSQRGLAGVDEQFF. Full variable domain (missing parts from reference TRBV25-1 and TRBJ2-1): EADIYQTPRYLVIGTGKKITLECSQTMGHDKMYWYQQDPGMELHLIHYSYGVNSTEKGDLSSESTVSRIRTEHFPLTLESARPSHTSQYLCASSQRGLAGVDEQFFGPGTRLTVL.